This passage covers 22 T cell receptor beta chains from one sample sequenced in a study of regulatory T cells in long-lasting Graves disease. Building of the TCR beta libraries involved iRepertoire HTBI primers and Arm-PCR of CDR3 regions. TCRdb processed the multiplex PCR reads anew with MiXCR; each CDR3 protein has one entry. This repertoire shows hundreds of thousands of distinct CDR3 sequences, roughly 14% found once; its top ten account for roughly a tenth. Specified time point: newly diagnosed GD, antithyroid drugs for less than 3 months. From RNA extracted from PBMCs, the TCR library was made. This same sample was also part of a study on T cells in Graves' hyperthyroidism and ophthalmopathy.

The sequences come from peripheral blood mononuclear cells (PBMCs), collected at new diagnosis, from a patient treated with antithyroid drugs. These receptors were obtained from a man aged 25-45 years with Graves disease.

The CDR3 here is CASSFDWASPLHF. The CDR3 coding sequence is TGTGCCAGCAGTTTTGATTGGGCTTCACCCCTCCACTTT. The J gene is TRBJ1-6, the V gene TRBV27; D is ambiguous. Germline lookup yields CDR1 MNHEY and CDR2 SMNVEV (reference sequence). The CDR3 runs 13 residues. V was trimmed by 3 bases and J by 9 bases, leaving 9 bases between them.

This clonotype was recorded many times. The chain is built from TRBV28 and TRBJ2-1; possibly TRBD2 for D (5 bases). V dropped 8 bases and J dropped 6 bases, with 17 bases sitting between them. Germline V gene data show CDR1 as MDHEN and CDR2 as SYDVKM. CDR3 size: 14 residues. The DNA for the CDR3 is TGTGCCAGCTGCTCTTTCGGACTCCTCAATGAGCAGTTCTTC. Protein product: CASCSFGLLNEQFF.

This clonotype came up a few times. The chain combines TRBV29-1 with TRBJ1-1; D call uncertain. With 4 bases removed from V and 0 bases from J, the gap between germline ends came to 9 bases. Germline V gene data show CDR1 as SQVTM and CDR2 as ANQGSEA. This CDR3 contains 13 residues. CDR3 sequence reads: CSVGHLLNTEAFF. CDR3 nucleotide sequence: TGCAGCGTTGGCCACTTACTGAACACTGAAGCTTTCTTT.

A remark on this clonotype: A clone one base away is much larger, so this may be a read error. The chain employs TRBV28 and TRBJ2-1; the D gene is possibly TRBD2 (5 bases). Germline V gene lookup returns CDR1 MDHEN and CDR2 SYDVKM. The CDR3 is 11 amino acids. V lost 8 bases and J 9 bases, leaving 11 bases between the germline ends. The CDR3, as DNA: TGTGCCAGCCTGCGGGTGGTTGAGCAGTTCTTC. Its translation is CASLRVVEQFF.

This clonotype came up many times. V usage is TRBV29-1 and J usage is TRBJ1-4; the match to TRBD1 covers 8 bases. The V gene's germline CDR1 is SQVTM and CDR2 ANQGSEA. V shed 5 bases, J shed 12 bases, and the junction held 8 bases outside the gene matches. This CDR3 spans 12 amino acids. CDR3 bases: TGCAGCGTTCCTGACCCAGGGGGCGAACTGTTTTTT. Translated, it gives CSVPDPGGELFF.

This clonotype was counted a few times. This chain links TRBV20-1 with TRBJ2-7, with 13 bases lining up with TRBD2. V gave up 2 bases and J gave up 0 bases; unmatched junction bases: 16. The germline CDR1 and CDR2 sequences are DFQATT and SNEGSKA (reference sequence). The CDR3 is 20 amino acids. The CDR3 sequence: CSARQVKVLAGGSTSYEQYF. CDR3 bases: TGCAGTGCTAGACAGGTAAAGGTACTAGCGGGAGGGTCGACCTCCTACGAGCAGTACTTC.

This clonotype showed up many times. The genes are TRBV6-2 or TRBV6-3 and TRBJ2-1; D call uncertain. Germline V gene lookup returns CDR1 MNHEY and CDR2 SVGEGT. The V end was cut by 0 bases, the J end by 7 bases, with 19 bases between. CDR3 length: 17 amino acids. The DNA for the CDR3 is TGTGCCAGCAGTTACTCCTCCGGGCGGTCAGGTTGGAATGAGCAGTTCTTC. Protein: CASSYSSGRSGWNEQFF.

Note on this clonotype: With a much larger clone just one base away, this may be a read error. The rearrangement links TRBV27 to TRBJ1-2; a weak D match, TRBD1 (5 bases). This CDR3 spans 13 amino acids. Germline-derived CDR1 and CDR2 are MNHEY and SMNVEV (reference sequence). Between the trimmed V and J ends, which lost 5 bases and 4 bases, there was a span of 11 bases. CDR3 residues: CASSRDETYGYTF. Written as DNA, the CDR3 is TGTGCCAGCAGTCGGGACGAAACCTATGGCTACACCTTC.

In this sample, this clonotype turned up many times. This chain uses TRBV20-1 with TRBJ2-5; TRBD2 is a possible D gene (5 bases). The germline gives CDR1 DFQATT, CDR2 SNEGSKA (reference sequence). The CDR3 covers 12 residues. Between the trimmed V and J ends, which lost 6 bases and 4 bases, there was a span of 12 bases. The CDR3 loop reads CSASRGTETQYF. The DNA of the CDR3 is TGCAGTGCCAGCCGGGGAACAGAGACCCAGTACTTC.

There are many counts of this clonotype. The chain combines TRBV3-1 with TRBJ2-4; TRBD2 aligns across 13 bases. The germline V gene encodes CDR1 LGHDT and CDR2 YNNKEL (reference sequence). The CDR3 contains 16 residues. Germline trimming cut 4 bases from V and 6 bases from J; bases unmatched to any gene: 6. CDR3: CASSPLLAGGGNIQYF. CDR3 DNA sequence: TGTGCCAGCAGCCCGTTACTAGCGGGAGGGGGAAACATTCAGTACTTC.

This clonotype was seen at least ten times. The chain joins TRBV18 to TRBJ2-7; no firm D call. CDR3 length: 13 residues. Germline loops: CDR1 KGHSH, CDR2 LQKENI. V was cut by 3 bases and J by 3 bases, with 9 bases left in between. This chain's CDR3 is CASSPVSGYEQYF. The CDR3 nucleotides read TGTGCCAGCTCACCGGTTTCCGGCTACGAGCAGTACTTC.

This chain connects TRBV9 to TRBJ1-3; possible D gene TRBD1, 6 bases. Germline values: CDR1 SGDLS, CDR2 YYNGEE. V lost 2 bases and J 4 bases, leaving 16 bases between the germline ends. CDR3 size: 16 residues. The CDR3 reads CASSVEPQGSGNTIYF. The CDR3 DNA follows: TGTGCCAGCAGCGTCGAGCCACAGGGTTCAGGAAACACCATATATTTT.

With regard to this clonotype: The junction departs from the called germline gene at one end, perhaps through a read error. The chain uses TRBV20-1 and TRBJ2-1; TRBD2 matches at 16 bases. This CDR3 is built from 16 residues. Germline V CDR1 and CDR2: DFQATT, SNEGSKA (reference sequence). CDR3 in amino acids: CSARGLAGGTGNERFF. As DNA, the CDR3 is TGCAGTGCTAGGGGACTAGCGGGAGGGACGGGGAATGAGCGGTTCTTC.

This chain uses TRBV3-1 with TRBJ2-7; tentatively, D is TRBD2 (5 bases). The germline CDR1 and CDR2 sequences are LGHDT and YNNKEL (reference sequence). V was clipped by 0 bases and J by 4 bases, with 13 bases between them. This CDR3 has 15 amino acids. The CDR3 DNA sequence: TGTGCCAGCAGCCAAGAGGTCTTCGGGAAGTACGAGCAGTACTTC. Its translation: CASSQEVFGKYEQYF.

Many counts were recorded for this clonotype. The J gene is TRBJ1-1, the V gene TRBV11-2; TRBD1 agrees at 8 bases. Germline CDR1 and CDR2: SGHAT and FQNNGV. Trimming at V came to 5 bases and at J to 3 bases, leaving 5 bases not matched to a gene. The CDR3 contains 14 residues. The CDR3 reads CASSTRTGHTEAFF. The CDR3 nucleotides read TGTGCCAGCAGCACCCGGACAGGGCACACTGAAGCTTTCTTT.

This clonotype appeared a few times. The chain carries TRBV5-1 and TRBJ2-3; TRBD2 aligns across 13 bases. The germline gives CDR1 SGHRS, CDR2 YFSETQ. The CDR3 extends over 17 amino acids. Trimming at V came to 4 bases and at J to 2 bases, leaving 7 bases not matched to a gene. In DNA, the CDR3 is TGCGCCAGCAGCCTACTAGCGGGAGGGCCGGTCACAGATACGCAGTATTTT. Translated: CASSLLAGGPVTDTQYF. The full variable domain, with the rest looked up from reference TRBV5-1 and TRBJ2-3, is KAGVTQTPRYLIKTRGQQVTLSCSPISGHRSVSWYQQTPGQGLQFLFEYFSETQRNKGNFPGRFSGRQFSNSRSEMNVSTLELGDSALYLCASSLLAGGPVTDTQYFGPGTRLTVL.

This clonotype appeared a few times. This CDR3 is CASPDLPLTNEQFF. In nucleotides, the CDR3 is TGTGCCAGCCCCGACTTGCCATTGACGAATGAGCAGTTCTTC. The chain has TRBV6-1 and TRBJ2-1; D is undetermined. Germline CDR1 and CDR2: MNHNS and SASEGT. The CDR3 covers 14 residues. The ends were cut back, 8 bases at V and 7 bases at J, with 18 bases in the middle.

This clonotype was recorded many times. The chain combines TRBV28 with TRBJ2-7; no definite D call. V lost 2 bases and J 6 bases, leaving 5 bases between the germline ends. Germline values: CDR1 MDHEN, CDR2 SYDVKM. The CDR3 is 11 residues long. Here the CDR3 reads CASSLSSEQYF. CDR3 coding DNA: TGTGCCAGCAGTTTAAGTAGCGAGCAGTACTTC.

This rearrangement joins TRBV18 to TRBJ2-1; 13 bases are shared with TRBD2. Germline V CDR1 and CDR2: KGHSH, LQKENI. The CDR3 runs 15 residues. Trimming took 5 bases from V and 10 from J; bases not matched to a gene: 8. The CDR3: CASSIGTSGTYEQFF. DNA for the CDR3: TGTGCCAGCTCAATTGGGACTAGCGGGACCTACGAGCAGTTCTTC. Combining the CDR3 with reference TRBV18 and TRBJ2-1 gives the whole variable domain NAGVMQNPRHLVRRRGQEARLRCSPMKGHSHVYWYRQLPEEGLKFMVYLQKENIIDESGMPKERFSAEFPKEGPSILRIQQVVRGDSAAYFCASSIGTSGTYEQFFGPGTRLTVL.

This chain connects TRBV6-1 to TRBJ2-7; 11 bases map to TRBD2. V lost 5 bases, J lost 6 bases, and 3 bases stayed unmatched. This CDR3 comprises 13 residues. Germline values: CDR1 MNHNS, CDR2 SASEGT. As DNA, the CDR3 is TGTGCCAGCAGTCGACTAGCGGGATTCGAGCAGTACTTC. The encoded protein is CASSRLAGFEQYF.

This clonotype was seen many times. The chain uses TRBV13 and TRBJ2-3, with no clear D. V was pared by 5 bases and J by 5 bases, with 11 bases between. CDR1 is PRHDT and CDR2 is FYEKMQ in the germline V gene (reference sequence). CDR3 size: 13 residues. In DNA, the CDR3 is TGTGCCAGCAGCGTAACTCGAAGAGATACGCAGTATTTT. Protein sequence: CASSVTRRDTQYF. The full variable domain, in which reference TRBV13 and TRBJ2-3 provide the parts outside the CDR3, is AAGVIQSPRHLIKEKRETATLKCYPIPRHDTVYWYQQGPGQDPQFLISFYEKMQSDKGSIPDRFSAQQFSDYHSELNMSSLELGDSALYFCASSVTRRDTQYFGPGTRLTVL.

This clonotype was counted at least ten times. This chain links TRBV12-3 or TRBV12-4 with TRBJ2-3, with TRBD2 identical over 12 bases. This CDR3 is 18 amino acids long. V was pared by 3 bases and J by 3 bases, with 10 bases of the junction left unmatched. CDR3 residues: CASSFILAGGKETDTQYF. CDR3 DNA: TGTGCCAGCAGTTTTATCCTAGCGGGAGGGAAGGAAACAGATACGCAGTATTTT.